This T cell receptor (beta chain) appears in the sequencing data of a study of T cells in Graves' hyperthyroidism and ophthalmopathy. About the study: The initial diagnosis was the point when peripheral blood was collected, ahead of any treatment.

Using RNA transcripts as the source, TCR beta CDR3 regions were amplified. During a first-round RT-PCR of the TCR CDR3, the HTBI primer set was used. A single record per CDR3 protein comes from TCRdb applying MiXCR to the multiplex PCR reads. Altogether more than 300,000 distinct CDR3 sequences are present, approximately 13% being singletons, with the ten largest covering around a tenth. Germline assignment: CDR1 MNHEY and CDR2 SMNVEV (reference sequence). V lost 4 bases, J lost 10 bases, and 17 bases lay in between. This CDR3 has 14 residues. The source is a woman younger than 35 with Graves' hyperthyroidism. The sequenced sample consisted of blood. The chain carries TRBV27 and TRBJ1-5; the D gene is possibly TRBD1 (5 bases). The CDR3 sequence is CASSSYSSGAPQHF. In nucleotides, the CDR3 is TGTGCCAGCAGTTCTTACTCATCCGGGGCACCCCAGCATTTT.